A single sample gave rise to the 22 T cell receptor beta chains below, sequenced in a study of blood T cell repertoires in COVID-19. Clones were read by immunoSEQ multiplex PCR, and TCRdb kept only the in-frame ones, dropping some. Of a few hundred thousand clones detected, around 88% appear once; the ten largest clones hold more than 0.75%. Material: peripheral blood. Receptors were obtained from a man aged 30 to 39 with acute or convalescent COVID-19.

This clone was recorded once. The chain employs TRBV6-6 and TRBJ2-3, with 7 positions matching TRBD2. J was trimmed by 2 bases and V by 5 bases; bases with no gene match: 7. This CDR3 is built from 15 residues. In germline, CDR1 is MNHNY, CDR2 SVGAGI (reference sequence). The CDR3 spells CASSKIGGTTDTQYF. The CDR3 bases are TGTGCCAGCAGTAAAATCGGGGGGACCACAGATACGCAGTATTTT.

DNA of the CDR3: TGTGCCAGCAGCCTCGTGGCGGCAGTCTACGCTGAAGCTTTCTTT. This sequence encodes CASSLVAAVYAEAFF. The chain carries TRBV11-3 and TRBJ1-1; no clear D gene. V was trimmed by 5 bases and J by 6 bases, leaving 19 bases between them. Germline V CDR1 and CDR2: SGHNT, YENEEA. The CDR3 is 15 residues long.

The rearrangement uses TRBV14 and TRBJ1-4; D is ambiguous. Germline V gene data show CDR1 as SGHDN and CDR2 as FVKESK. The V end was cut by 4 bases, the J end by 8 bases, with 14 bases between. The CDR3 length is 14 residues. The CDR3 nucleotides read TGTGCCAGCAGCCGACACACTGATGGCGAAAAACTGTTTTTT. Its protein product is CASSRHTDGEKLFF. Supplemented by reference TRBV14 and TRBJ1-4, the full variable domain reads EAGVTQFPSHSVIEKGQTVTLRCDPISGHDNLYWYRRVMGKEIKFLLHFVKESKQDESGMPNNRFLAERTGGTYSTLKVQPAELEDSGVYFCASSRHTDGEKLFFGSGTQLSVL.

The rearrangement links TRBV5-1 to TRBJ2-1; D remains unclear. Trimming pared 0 bases from V and 4 bases from J, leaving 8 bases between. CDR1 SGHRS and CDR2 YFSETQ come from the germline V gene. This CDR3 is 14 amino acids long. Written as DNA, the CDR3 is TGCGCCAGCAGCTTGGGCGTCTTTTACAATGAGCAGTTCTTC. Its translation: CASSLGVFYNEQFF.

The V and J genes are TRBV14 and TRBJ2-3; 7 bases are a match to TRBD2. The CDR3 sequence is 16 residues long. V lost 5 bases to trimming and J lost 1 base; unmatched junction nucleotides: 9. The V gene's germline CDR1 is SGHDN and CDR2 FVKESK. CDR3 sequence (DNA): TGTGCCAGCAGCACTCGCGGGGGTACGGGCACAGATACGCAGTATTTT. Protein product: CASSTRGGTGTDTQYF.

The chain combines TRBV6-5 with TRBJ2-3; 8 nucleotides match TRBD2. This CDR3 comprises 15 residues. V dropped 1 base and J dropped 3; count of bases not matched to a gene: 3. CDR1 MNHEY and CDR2 SVGAGI come from the germline V gene. Written as DNA, the CDR3 is TGTGCCAGCAGTTACTTAGCGGGACGGACAGATACGCAGTATTTT. It encodes CASSYLAGRTDTQYF.

The chain links TRBV9 to TRBJ2-3; no clear D. This CDR3 has 14 amino acids. Deletions cut 4 bases from V and 0 bases from J, with 9 bases between. The germline V gene encodes CDR1 SGDLS and CDR2 YYNGEE. CDR3 loop: CASSSLMSTDTQYF. The CDR3 DNA follows: TGTGCCAGCAGCTCCCTTATGAGCACAGATACGCAGTATTTT.

Notes on this clone: An end of the junction differs from the germline gene, which may be a read error. The chain is built from TRBV24-1 and TRBJ2-2; possible D gene TRBD1, 6 bases. The germline CDR1 and CDR2 sequences are KGHDR and SFDVKD. This CDR3 region has 13 residues. This chain's CDR3 is CATSVHRQVFWSF. The DNA for the CDR3 is TGTGCCACCAGTGTCCACCGACAGGTCTTCTGGAGTTTT.

The rearrangement links TRBV7-3 to TRBJ2-3; weak D call: TRBD1 (5 bases). Trimming took 4 bases from V and 1 from J, leaving 12 bases between them. The CDR3 spans 15 residues. Germline CDR1 SGHTA, CDR2 FQGTGA. CDR3 bases: TGTGCCAGCAGCTCCGTAGGGGTGGGCACAGATACGCAGTATTTT. As protein: CASSSVGVGTDTQYF.

The chain is built from TRBV27 and TRBJ1-1; D unclear. With 8 bases removed from V and 11 bases from J, the gap between germline ends came to 9 bases. Looked up from germline, CDR1 is MNHEY and CDR2 is SMNVEV (reference sequence). The CDR3 is 9 residues long. The CDR3 DNA reads as TGTGCCAGCCCGCGTTGGGCTTTCTTT. It is translated as CASPRWAFF.

This chain joins TRBV27 and TRBJ2-1; a weak D match, TRBD2 (6 bases). The CDR3 extends over 18 amino acids. The germline V and J ends were trimmed by 2 bases and 0 bases, with 17 bases remaining between them. Germline V lookup: CDR1 MNHEY, CDR2 SMNVEV (reference sequence). In DNA form, the CDR3 reads TGTGCCAGCAGTTTAGCGACTAGTAATCGCCTCTCCTACAATGAGCAGTTCTTC. Protein sequence: CASSLATSNRLSYNEQFF.

The chain links TRBV7-3 to TRBJ2-1, with 7 positions matching TRBD1. Germline CDR1 is SGHTA and CDR2 is FQGTGA. The CDR3 runs to 16 residues. Trimming removed 2 bases from V and 0 bases from J; junction bases left unmatched: 4. The CDR3 spells CASSLAGGNSYNEQFF. In nucleotides, the CDR3 is TGTGCCAGCAGCTTAGCAGGGGGTAACTCCTACAATGAGCAGTTCTTC.

V is TRBV6-5 and J is TRBJ2-3; no definite D call. Germline V gives CDR1 MNHEY, CDR2 SVGAGI. V lost 6 bases and J lost 4, with 11 bases in between. CDR3 length: 13 residues. The CDR3 DNA is TGTGCCAGCAGCGATGGTCGGGCAGATACGCAGTATTTT. It specifies CASSDGRADTQYF.

This clone was observed a few times. The gene calls are TRBV30 and TRBJ1-2; 7 bases match TRBD1. V shed 1 base, J shed 3 bases, and the junction held 8 bases outside the gene matches. Germline lookup yields CDR1 GTSNPN and CDR2 SVGIG (reference sequence). This CDR3 contains 15 residues. The CDR3 DNA reads as TGTGCCTGGAGTGCCCGACAGGGTGGGTACTATGGCTACACCTTC. Its protein product is CAWSARQGGYYGYTF.

About this clone itself: The sample carries other DNA sequences with the same CDR3. This chain joins TRBV5-1 and TRBJ1-1; 7 positions match TRBD1. This CDR3 is built from 14 residues. The J segment lost 5 bases and the V segment lost 5 bases, leaving 9 bases of the junction unmatched. Per the germline V gene, CDR1 is SGHRS and CDR2 is YFSETQ. Here the CDR3 reads CASSFEGAGTEAFF. The CDR3 DNA sequence: TGCGCCAGCAGTTTTGAGGGGGCGGGTACTGAAGCTTTCTTT. Complete variable domain (other parts from reference TRBV5-1 and TRBJ1-1): KAGVTQTPRYLIKTRGQQVTLSCSPISGHRSVSWYQQTPGQGLQFLFEYFSETQRNKGNFPGRFSGRQFSNSRSEMNVSTLELGDSALYLCASSFEGAGTEAFFGQGTRLTVV.

The V call is TRBV3-1 (or the pseudogene TRBV3-2), the J call TRBJ1-1; no reliable D call. The germline V and J ends were trimmed by 2 bases and 2 bases, with 6 bases remaining between them. Germline assignment: CDR1 LGHDT and CDR2 YNNKEL (reference sequence). This CDR3 has 13 amino acids. CDR3 nucleotide sequence: TGTGCCAGCAGCCAATGGGCCAACACTGAAGCTTTCTTT. Amino acids: CASSQWANTEAFF.

This rearrangement joins TRBV6-5 to TRBJ2-1, with D unclear. This CDR3 is 14 amino acids long. Germline V gene lookup returns CDR1 MNHEY and CDR2 SVGAGI. V lost 0 bases, J lost 1 base, and 4 bases lay in between. The CDR3 loop reads CASSYSESYNEQFF. CDR3 sequence (DNA): TGTGCCAGCAGTTACTCGGAGTCCTACAATGAGCAGTTCTTC.

The chain carries TRBV3-1 (or the pseudogene TRBV3-2) and TRBJ1-6; no clear D. From germline, CDR1 is LGHDT and CDR2 YNNKEL (reference sequence). Trimming left V 6 bases short and J 7 bases short, with 7 bases between. CDR3 size: 12 residues. The chain's CDR3 is CASSIPNSPLHF. CDR3 bases: TGTGCCAGCAGTATCCCCAATTCACCCCTCCACTTT.

In this sample, this clone turned up once. V is TRBV18 and J is TRBJ1-6; TRBD1 matches at 10 bases. CDR1 and CDR2 from the germline V gene are KGHSH and LQKENI. The CDR3 extends over 16 amino acids. V was clipped by 3 bases and J by 6 bases; unmatched bases: 5. This CDR3 is CASSPGQGQRNSPLHF. CDR3 in DNA: TGTGCCAGCTCACCGGGACAGGGGCAACGTAATTCACCCCTCCACTTT.

This chain joins TRBV11-2 and TRBJ1-4; D might be TRBD1 (5 bases). The germline gives CDR1 SGHAT, CDR2 FQNNGV. V dropped 6 bases and J dropped 10 bases, with 15 bases sitting between them. The CDR3 covers 13 residues. This chain's CDR3 is CASSIPGLGKLFF. The CDR3 region has the DNA TGTGCCAGCAGTATTCCGGGACTAGGAAAACTGTTTTTT.

The chain is built from TRBV5-1 and TRBJ2-3; 10 bases agree with TRBD2. The germline CDR1 and CDR2 sequences are SGHRS and YFSETQ. Trimming removed 2 bases from V and 2 bases from J; junction bases left unmatched: 5. CDR3 length equals 16 residues. CDR3 loop: CASSLKRGGVTDTQYF. CDR3 DNA: TGCGCCAGCAGCTTAAAGCGGGGGGGCGTCACAGATACGCAGTATTTT.

The V call is TRBV30, the J call TRBJ2-4; possible D gene TRBD1, 7 bases. V lost 3 bases and J lost 8, with 20 bases in between. The CDR3 sequence is 15 residues long. Germline CDR1 reads GTSNPN; CDR2 reads SVGIG (reference sequence). The CDR3 loop is CAWRGRGLQGDIQYF. CDR3 bases: TGTGCCTGGAGAGGAAGGGGACTCCAGGGGGACATTCAGTACTTC. The full variable domain, with the rest looked up from reference TRBV30 and TRBJ2-4, is SQTIHQWPATLVQPVGSPLSLECTVEGTSNPNLYWYRQAAGRGLQLLFYSVGIGQISSEVPQNLSASRPQDRQFILSSKKLLLSDSGFYLCAWRGRGLQGDIQYFGAGTRLSVL.